This TCR beta chain was captured by sequencing in a study of monozygotic twins with inflammatory bowel disease (dated 2019 in TCRdb). Regarding the complete study: The complete study included 30 or so monozygotic twin pairs: 19 IBD-discordant Danish pairs and nine German pairs, of which four were IBD-concordant and five were IBD-discordant. Each individual had, on average, about 151 000 unique TCRalpha sequences and 181 000 unique TCRbeta sequences available for analysis. Disease-associated traits were sought mainly through comparisons between IBD patients and their genetically identical healthy co-twins within discordant pairs. Beyond this particular receptor, the publication reports: IBD patients shared fewer clonotypes with other individuals than healthy twins did, most markedly in patients showing signs of disease activity. Background noise and inter-individual variability may have been introduced into the repertoires by the differing immunosuppressive treatments among patients. Distinction between different T cell subtypes could not be achieved in the analysis. The results gave no support for a single strong signal or clonotype linked to IBD. TCRbeta repertoire diversity, by inverse Simpson index, was decreased in IBD patients compared with their healthy co-twins. Concordant and discordant twins showed no difference in repertoire similarity, possibly because of limited statistical power.

Library method: 5' RACE. Preparation of each TCR library used around 3.5 ug of total RNA. For each sample, cDNA synthesis was carried out in eight separate reactions using SMARTScribe reverse transcriptase. During cDNA synthesis, template switching introduced unique molecular identifiers that contained a 6-nucleotide sample barcode. Two nested PCRs of approximately 16 and 10 cycles amplified the TCRalpha and TCRbeta cDNA, and bead purification followed each PCR. Before amplification, the cDNA was treated with uracil DNA-glycosylase and purified using the QIAquick PCR purification kit. The second PCR added Illumina TruSeq-compatible adapters along with sample-specific barcodes. TapeStation and Qubit were used to check library quality and concentration, and 4 to 6 ng of each library was pooled. The pooled libraries were sequenced with 2 x 100 bp reads and custom sequencing primers on an Illumina HiSeq2500 single-index Rapid Run. Regarding the original processing steps: MiGEC version 1.2.6 was used for UMI-based consensus assembly, which corrected PCR and sequencing errors. MiXCR version 2.1.1 was used for V(D)J alignment, clonotype assembly and CDR3 extraction. Gene usage, clonotype sharing and MAIT/NKT TCR abundance were normalised by analysing the top 1000, 10 000 and 20 000 clonotypes per sample. Diversity was computed as the inverse Simpson index with the vegan R package after downsampling to 27 000 UMIs. Paired Mann-Whitney U tests were applied to discordant twin pairs, with Benjamini-Hochberg correction for multiple testing. TCRdb reprocessed the raw reads; every CDR3 protein sequence is a single record, and DNA is not supplied. It is TCRdb's table, rather than the study itself, that gives the V and J calls and clone size. This sample's clone table shows hundreds of thousands of distinct CDR3 sequences. The ten largest clones represent 5.5% to 6.5% of the sample.

Of note for this clonotype: The antigen it recognizes is unknown.

The germline V gene gives CDR1 as SGHRS and CDR2 as YFSETQ. The cysteine opens and the phenylalanine closes a CDR3 of 17 amino acids. The coding DNA is unavailable. From each donor, a roughly 2.5 ml peripheral blood sample was collected into PAXgene tubes and kept at -80 degrees C. Without any T cell sorting, total RNA was extracted from whole blood using the PAXgene blood miRNA kit on an automated QIAcube. Peripheral blood from monozygotic twin pairs who were concordant or discordant for inflammatory bowel disease underwent deep TCRalpha and TCRbeta repertoire profiling using unique molecular barcoding. Smoking habits were recorded for all twin pairs, and each individual was classified as a current, former or never smoker.

Specimen: blood. The V and J genes are TRBV5-1 and TRBJ2-7; TCRdb's D call, TRBD1, is unchecked because there is no DNA. The TCR was taken from a human donor with ulcerative colitis or Crohn's disease, or a healthy co-twin of an affected twin (not recorded which). The CDR3 reads CASSLLSTGTISYEQYF.